This section outlines one T cell receptor beta chain sequence together with its context. Its antigen is unknown. The CDR3 has 13 amino acids. The germline V gene encodes CDR1 DFQATT and CDR2 SNEGSKA (reference sequence). Trimming removed 6 bases from V and 2 bases from J; junction bases left unmatched: 4. The data originate from a study of T-cell memory formation after mild COVID-19. General study points: Clones contracting across day 15 to 85 had a balanced CD4/CD8 profile; later expanding clones leaned CD4+. That cross-reactive memory joined was suggested by some responding clones appearing in pre-infection memory.

Constant-segment primers served in 5'RACE that generated TCR alpha and TCR beta cDNA libraries bearing sample barcodes and UMIs. TCRdb reprocessed the 5' RACE reads with MiXCR, giving one entry per CDR3 protein. The table lists hundreds of thousands of distinct CDR3 sequences, approximately 20% of them singletons. The chain joins TRBV20-1 to TRBJ2-5; 9 positions agree with TRBD2. The receptor comes from an adult woman who had mild COVID-19 (a few samples of this study predate the infection). Cell type and time point are not known. The specimen was PBMCs or a T cell subset sorted from them (not recorded which). The CDR3 here is CSAGTSQQETQYF. CDR3 bases: TGCAGTGCCGGGACTAGCCAACAAGAGACCCAGTACTTC.